This T cell receptor (beta chain) is from a study of T-cell memory formation after mild COVID-19. Study in general: TCR clusters showed largely donor specificity. Study-wide results and limits: A subset of responding clones appeared in pre-infection memory, suggesting cross-reactive memory joined. Most CD4+ clones that shrank were in CM and EM, while CD8+ ones turned up in EMRA. Contracting clones from day 15 to 85 had balanced CD4/CD8; later expanders favoured CD4+.

MiXCR, applied by TCRdb to the 5' RACE reads, yields one record per CDR3 protein. The table has more than 250,000 distinct CDR3 sequences, under 20% seen once. V lost 5 bases and J 6 bases, leaving 16 bases between the germline ends. The CDR3 totals 14 residues. Concerning this clonotype itself: Its matching antigen is unknown.

The chain recombines TRBV12-3 or TRBV12-4 with TRBJ1-1; D not resolved. Material: PBMCs or a T cell subset sorted from them (not recorded which). This TCR was recovered from a man between 18 and 35 years old who had mild COVID-19 (a few samples of this study predate the infection). Cell type and time point are not known. CDR3 sequence reads: CASSQPEGNAEAFF. The DNA for the CDR3 is TGTGCCAGCAGTCAGCCGGAGGGTAATGCTGAAGCTTTCTTT.